The 10 T cell receptor beta chains below were found in one sample sequenced in a study of T cells in Graves' hyperthyroidism and ophthalmopathy. TCR beta CDR3 sequences were amplified from RNA transcripts. During a first-round RT-PCR of the TCR CDR3, the HTBI primer set was used. MiXCR, applied by TCRdb to the multiplex PCR reads, yields one record per CDR3 protein. The sample contains roughly 700,000 distinct CDR3 sequences, approximately 15% of which appear only once. The sequenced sample was blood. These receptors were taken from a woman aged 18-35 years with Graves' hyperthyroidism.

This clonotype appeared many times. The chain links TRBV18 to TRBJ2-3; 12 nucleotides align to TRBD2. Germline CDR1 KGHSH, CDR2 LQKENI. The CDR3 covers 17 residues. V lost 1 base, J lost 2 bases, and 4 bases stayed unmatched. The CDR3 DNA is TGTGCCAGCTCACCACTGGGACTAGCGGGCACCACAGATACGCAGTATTTT. Residues: CASSPLGLAGTTDTQYF.

In this sample, this clonotype turned up many times. V gene TRBV30 combines with J gene TRBJ2-5, with 7 bases lining up with TRBD2. From germline, CDR1 is GTSNPN and CDR2 SVGIG (reference sequence). The CDR3 covers 12 residues. Germline trimming cut 4 bases from V and 2 bases from J; bases unmatched to any gene: 1. The DNA of the CDR3 is TGTGCCTGGACTAGCGGACAAGAGACCCAGTACTTC. Amino acids: CAWTSGQETQYF.

This sequence joins TRBV10-2 and TRBJ2-2, with TRBD1 matching 7 bases. The CDR3 spans 15 residues. Losses at the gene ends were 3 bases for V and 4 bases for J; bases not matched to a gene: 5. Germline assignment: CDR1 WSHSY and CDR2 SAAADI. This chain's CDR3 is CASSDLYRGTGELFF. The CDR3, as DNA: TGCGCCAGCAGTGATCTTTACAGGGGCACCGGGGAGCTGTTTTTT.

In its sample, this clonotype was seen a few times. The CDR3 nucleotides read TGTGCCAGCAGACTCGGGACAGGGGAAGAGGGTACTGAAGCTTTCTTT. Its protein product is CASRLGTGEEGTEAFF. This sequence joins TRBV2 and TRBJ1-1; 10 nucleotides line up with TRBD1. The V and J ends lost 6 bases and 5 bases, in that order; junction bases with no gene match: 12. The CDR3 is 16 amino acids. Germline lookup yields CDR1 SNHLY and CDR2 FYNNEI.

This rearrangement joins TRBV11-2 to TRBJ2-3; D remains ambiguous. Germline V lookup: CDR1 SGHAT, CDR2 FQNNGV. There are 14 residues in the CDR3. Trimming shortened V by 5 bases and J by 1 base, and 10 bases separated the two germline ends. The CDR3 DNA sequence: TGTGCCAGCAGCCCAAAGGACGGCACAGATACGCAGTATTTT. This gives the protein CASSPKDGTDTQYF.

This clonotype was observed at least ten times. The chain has TRBV20-1 and TRBJ2-3, with TRBD1 matching 7 bases. Germline-derived CDR1 and CDR2 are DFQATT and SNEGSKA (reference sequence). V trimming: 0 bases; J trimming: 1 base; junction bases outside the gene matches: 4. This CDR3 is 15 amino acids long. The CDR3 region has the DNA TGCAGTGCTAGAGATGGTGACAGGGGCACAGATACGCAGTATTTT. Its protein product is CSARDGDRGTDTQYF.

This clonotype has at least ten counts. This chain links TRBV20-1 with TRBJ2-1; D is ambiguous. Germline loops: CDR1 DFQATT, CDR2 SNEGSKA (reference sequence). CDR3 length equals 15 residues. Between the trimmed V and J ends, which lost 5 bases and 0 bases, there was a span of 14 bases. Written as DNA, the CDR3 is TGCAGTGCTCCCCGGGCCCAGAGCTCCTACAATGAGCAGTTCTTC. Translated, it gives CSAPRAQSSYNEQFF.

This clonotype was found a few times. The chain recombines TRBV20-1 with TRBJ1-2, with D tentatively TRBD1 (5 bases). The germline CDR1 and CDR2 sequences are DFQATT and SNEGSKA (reference sequence). The CDR3 has 14 residues. Trimming left V 6 bases short and J 3 bases short, with 17 bases between. In DNA, the CDR3 is TGCAGTGCCCCCCCGACAGCTTTCCACTATGGCTACACCTTC. This codes for CSAPPTAFHYGYTF.

The sample holds a few counts of this clonotype. The chain employs TRBV29-1 and TRBJ2-3; D is perhaps TRBD2 (6 bases). The CDR3 length is 13 residues. Germline-derived CDR1 and CDR2 are SQVTM and ANQGSEA. V gave up 7 bases and J gave up 0 bases, with 11 bases separating them. The CDR3 loop is CSAARGSTDTQYF. The CDR3 bases are TGCAGCGCTGCGCGGGGCAGCACAGATACGCAGTATTTT.

This clonotype was seen repeatedly, ten times or more. The chain uses TRBV12-3 or TRBV12-4 and TRBJ2-7; D possibly corresponds to TRBD1 (6 bases). There are 12 residues in the CDR3. Trimming took off 5 bases at V and 7 bases at J, with 12 bases between the two ends. In DNA form, the CDR3 reads TGTGCCAGCAGTCCCCAGGGGAGAGAGCAGTACTTC. Its protein product is CASSPQGREQYF.